Listed below are T cell receptor beta chains from one sample, sequenced in a study of shared clonotypes between healthy human individuals. Data came from immunoSEQ multiplex PCR; TCRdb stores just in-frame clones and leaves some out. The sample lists about 2 million clones, about 94% occurring once. The sequenced sample was naive CD8+ T cells sorted from blood. These receptors were obtained from a man aged 18 to 35 in good health. The CDR3 runs from the conserved cysteine through the conserved F or W. A D gene is named only where the DNA matches it firmly. Clone sizes are given selectively: once, few, many, or a class where the clone is expanded.

j_gene,d_gene,v_gene,abundance,CDR3aa,CDR3nt
TRBJ2-5,NA,TRBV4-1,NA,CASSLRRNLETQYF,TGCGCCAGCAGCCTCCGAAGGAATTTGGAGACCCAGTACTTC
TRBJ2-1,NA,TRBV6-5,NA,CASSYQLAEYNEQFF,TGTGCCAGCAGTTACCAACTAGCAGAGTACAATGAGCAGTTCTTC
TRBJ1-1,NA,TRBV20-1,NA,CSVKRWTEAFF,TGCAGTGTCAAAAGATGGACTGAAGCTTTCTTT
TRBJ1-3,NA,TRBV7-9,NA,CASSPDGGGNTIYF,TGTGCCAGCAGTCCGGATGGGGGTGGAAACACCATATATTTT
TRBJ1-4,TRBD1,TRBV11-2,NA,CASSLDHYSGGVLEKLFF,TGTGCCAGCAGCTTAGACCACTATTCAGGGGGGGTTTTGGAAAAACTGTTTTTT
TRBJ1-5,NA,TRBV27,NA,CASSLFQGNQPQHF,TGTGCCAGCAGTTTATTTCAAGGCAATCAGCCCCAGCATTTT
TRBJ2-1,NA,TRBV6-1,NA,CASSESAGLSTSYNEQFF,TGTGCCAGCAGTGAGTCTGCCGGACTCTCAACCTCCTACAATGAGCAGTTCTTC
TRBJ1-2,NA,TRBV4-1,NA,CASSQESAVYGYTF,TGCGCCAGCAGCCAAGAGTCGGCAGTCTATGGCTACACCTTC
TRBJ2-5,NA,TRBV15,NA,CATSRWGEGEETQYF,TGTGCCACCAGTAGATGGGGTGAGGGAGAAGAGACCCAGTACTTC
TRBJ2-3,TRBD1,TRBV11-3,NA,CASSPGTGTDTQYF,TGTGCCAGCAGCCCGGGGACAGGGACAGATACGCAGTATTTT
TRBJ1-5,NA,TRBV7-9,NA,CASSLATGSNQPQHF,TGTGCCAGCAGCTTAGCAACGGGTAGCAATCAGCCCCAGCATTTT
TRBJ2-5,NA,TRBV10-2,NA,CASRPTVTQETQYF,TGCGCCAGCCGACCGACAGTAACCCAAGAGACCCAGTACTTC
TRBJ2-1,NA,TRBV6-6,NA,CASSYATGNEQFF,TGTGCCAGCAGTTACGCCACCGGGAATGAGCAGTTCTTC
TRBJ2-3,TRBD2,TRBV9,NA,CASSPKGLAGVGDTQYF,TGTGCCAGCAGCCCCAAGGGACTAGCGGGGGTGGGGGATACGCAGTATTTT
TRBJ1-1,NA,TRBV6-5,NA,CASSYYSHLSAEAFF,TGTGCCAGCAGTTACTACAGCCACCTTAGCGCTGAAGCTTTCTTT
TRBJ1-1,NA,TRBV7-6,NA,CASSSGSTNTEAFF,TGTGCCAGCAGCTCAGGATCAACTAACACTGAAGCTTTCTTT
TRBJ2-1,NA,TRBV5-1,NA,CASSLEPSAGYNEQFF,TGCGCCAGCAGCTTGGAGCCTAGCGCAGGCTACAATGAGCAGTTCTTC
TRBJ1-1,NA,TRBV21-1,NA,CASSKQSGQSQGDTEAFF,TGTGCCAGCAGCAAACAATCTGGACAGTCTCAGGGGGACACTGAAGCTTTCTTT
TRBJ2-2,NA,TRBV11-3,NA,CASSLSAGLLNTGELFF,TGTGCCAGCAGCTTATCGGCGGGACTGCTGAACACCGGGGAGCTGTTTTTT
TRBJ2-7,NA,TRBV5-6,NA,CASSPTGRTYEQYF,TGTGCCAGCAGCCCAACAGGGCGGACCTACGAGCAGTACTTC
TRBJ2-1,NA,TRBV7-3,NA,CASSLEPSSYNEQFF,TGTGCCAGCAGCTTAGAGCCGAGCTCCTACAATGAGCAGTTCTTC
TRBJ2-7,TRBD2,TRBV15,NA,CATSLIGSGSNEQYF,TGTGCCACCAGCCTCATAGGTAGCGGGAGTAACGAGCAGTACTTC
TRBJ2-1,NA,TRBV2,NA,CASSEVGPLGNEQFF,TGTGCCAGCAGTGAAGTGGGACCTTTGGGGAATGAGCAGTTCTTC
TRBJ2-5,NA,TRBV28,NA,CASSWGVASETQYF,TGTGCCAGCAGTTGGGGGGTAGCATCTGAGACCCAGTACTTC
TRBJ2-7,NA,TRBV7-6,NA,CASSLDPDRYQPRRYEQYF,TGTGCCAGCAGCTTAGATCCCGACAGGTACCAACCTCGGCGCTACGAGCAGTACTTC
TRBJ2-3,TRBD2,TRBV4-3,NA,CASSQVGGYTDTQYF,TGCGCCAGCAGCCAAGTCGGGGGGTACACAGATACGCAGTATTTT
TRBJ2-3,TRBD2,TRBV7-2,NA,CASRGGTDTQYF,TGTGCCAGTCGGGGGGGGACAGATACGCAGTATTTT
TRBJ2-3,NA,TRBV2,NA,CASSEPDSFSTDTQYF,TGTGCCAGCAGTGAACCCGACAGTTTTAGCACAGATACGCAGTATTTT
TRBJ2-1,TRBD2,TRBV6-1,NA,CASSEWEREGYNEQFF,TGTGCCAGCAGTGAATGGGAGCGGGAGGGGTACAATGAGCAGTTCTTC
TRBJ2-7,TRBD2,TRBV6-5,NA,CASSPGGISGEQYF,TGTGCCAGCAGTCCGGGGGGAATCTCAGGGGAGCAGTACTTC
TRBJ2-5,NA,TRBV7-9,NA,CASSFGGYQETQYF,TGTGCCAGCAGCTTCGGGGGATACCAAGAGACCCAGTACTTC
TRBJ1-6,TRBD1,TRBV10-2,NA,CASSEGPGQGARIHF,TGCGCCAGCAGTGAAGGCCCGGGACAGGGGGCGCGGATCCACTTT
TRBJ2-7,NA,TRBV28,NA,CASSSQGSSYEQYF,TGTGCCAGCAGTTCGCAGGGATCCTCCTACGAGCAGTACTTC
TRBJ2-5,TRBD2,TRBV28,NA,CASSPSSGGAVETQYF,TGTGCCAGCAGTCCCTCCAGCGGGGGGGCCGTAGAGACCCAGTACTTC
TRBJ2-2,TRBD2,TRBV28,once,CASSLWGTSGRTGELFF,TGTGCCAGCAGTTTATGGGGGACTAGCGGGCGCACCGGGGAGCTGTTTTTT
TRBJ2-5,NA,TRBV6-6,once,CASSLLAVQETQYF,TGTGCCAGCAGTTTATTAGCGGTTCAAGAGACCCAGTACTTC
TRBJ1-5,NA,TRBV19,NA,CASSIDRGNQPQHF,TGTGCCAGTAGTATAGACAGGGGCAATCAGCCCCAGCATTTT
TRBJ1-2,TRBD1,TRBV7-9,NA,CASSLGTGINYGYTF,TGTGCCAGCAGCTTGGGGACAGGGATTAACTATGGCTACACCTTC
TRBJ2-7,NA,TRBV6-6,NA,CASSYDDHRAEQYF,TGTGCCAGCAGTTACGACGATCACAGGGCCGAGCAGTACTTC
TRBJ2-7,NA,TRBV9,once,CASSVGGQFYEQYF,TGTGCCAGCAGCGTAGGGGGACAATTTTACGAGCAGTACTTC
TRBJ1-3,NA,TRBV4-3,NA,CASSQAPGGLRNTIYF,TGCGCCAGCAGCCAAGCGCCGGGAGGACTTCGAAACACCATATATTTT
TRBJ1-5,NA,TRBV5-6,NA,CASSLRFSNQPQHF,TGTGCCAGCAGCTTGCGATTTAGCAATCAGCCCCAGCATTTT
TRBJ1-5,NA,TRBV6-1,NA,CASGRGKPQHF,TGTGCCAGCGGGAGAGGAAAGCCCCAGCATTTT
TRBJ2-2,TRBD1,TRBV7-6,NA,CASSLIQGPGTGELFF,TGTGCCAGCAGCTTGATACAGGGGCCGGGCACCGGGGAGCTGTTTTTT
TRBJ2-1,NA,TRBV7-9,NA,CASSLSEGRYNEQFF,TGTGCCAGCAGCCTAAGCGAGGGACGGTACAATGAGCAGTTCTTC
TRBJ2-1,TRBD2,TRBV4-1,NA,CASSQDPLGTSGRSEQFF,TGCGCCAGCAGCCAAGATCCCCTCGGGACTAGCGGGAGAAGTGAGCAGTTCTTC
TRBJ2-3,TRBD2,TRBV2,NA,CASGGVTDTQYF,TGTGCCAGCGGGGGGGTCACAGATACGCAGTATTTT
TRBJ1-3,NA,TRBV5-4,once,CASSPGYSGNTIYF,TGTGCCAGCAGCCCCGGTTACTCTGGAAACACCATATATTTT
TRBJ2-1,NA,TRBV6-5,once,CASSSGPFNEQFF,TGTGCCAGCAGTTCCGGCCCTTTCAATGAGCAGTTCTTC
TRBJ2-7,NA,TRBV11-3,NA,CASSLVKAASSYEQYF,TGTGCCAGCAGCTTAGTGAAGGCGGCCAGCTCCTACGAGCAGTACTTC
TRBJ2-5,NA,TRBV2,few,CASSEGETQYF,TGTGCCAGCAGTGAGGGGGAGACCCAGTACTTC
TRBJ2-3,NA,TRBV10-1,NA,CASSDRLVTDTQYF,TGCGCCAGCAGTGACCGGTTAGTCACAGATACGCAGTATTTT
TRBJ1-1,NA,TRBV6-1,NA,CASREGNTEAFF,TGTGCCAGCAGGGAGGGGAACACTGAAGCTTTCTTT
TRBJ2-5,TRBD2,TRBV11-2,NA,CASSTGTSGQETQYF,TGTGCCAGCAGCACCGGGACTAGCGGTCAAGAGACCCAGTACTTC
TRBJ2-7,NA,TRBV21-1,NA,CASSKTGSRYEQYF,TGTGCCAGCAGCAAGACAGGGAGTCGCTACGAGCAGTACTTC
TRBJ1-2,NA,TRBV4-2,once,CASSQEWVTEANYGYTF,TGTGCCAGCAGCCAAGAATGGGTTACTGAAGCTAACTATGGCTACACCTTC